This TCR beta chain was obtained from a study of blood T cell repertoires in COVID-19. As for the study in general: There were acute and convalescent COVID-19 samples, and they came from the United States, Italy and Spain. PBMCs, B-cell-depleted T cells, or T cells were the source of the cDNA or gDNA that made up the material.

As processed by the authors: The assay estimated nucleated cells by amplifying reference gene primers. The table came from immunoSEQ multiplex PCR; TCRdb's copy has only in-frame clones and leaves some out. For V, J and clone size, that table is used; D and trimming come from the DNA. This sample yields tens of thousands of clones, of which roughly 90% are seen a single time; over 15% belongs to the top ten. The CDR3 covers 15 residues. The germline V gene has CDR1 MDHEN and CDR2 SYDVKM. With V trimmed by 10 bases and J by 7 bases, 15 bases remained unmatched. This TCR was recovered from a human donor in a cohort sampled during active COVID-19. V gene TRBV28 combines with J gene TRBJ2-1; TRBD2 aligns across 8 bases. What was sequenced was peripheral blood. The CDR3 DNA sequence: TGTGCCACGGGGGGGAGGGGGGCCGGTACGAATGAGCAGTTCTTC. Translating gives CATGGRGAGTNEQFF.